This T cell receptor beta chain is from a study of cytomegalovirus exposure and HLA in healthy donors. Turning to the study itself: Counted in an early data release were approximately 80 million unique TCRs from HLA-typed donors.

The PCR employed 60 Vbeta primers together with 13 Jbeta primers. The method was immunoSEQ multiplex PCR; TCRdb's version includes in-frame clones alone and lacks a portion of them. The table lists approximately 120,000 clones, 74% of them singletons. This CDR3 comprises 15 residues. Trimming took off 1 base at V and 3 bases at J, with 12 bases between the two ends. Germline V gene lookup returns CDR1 KGHSH and CDR2 LQKENI. This clone appeared a few times. The sequenced material came from PBMCs. The clonotype originates from a human donor in good health. The gene calls are TRBV18 and TRBJ2-5; maybe TRBD2 (5 bases). CDR3 in DNA: TGTGCCAGCTCACCACGACGGACTGTTGAAGAGACCCAGTACTTC. As protein: CASSPRRTVEETQYF. Filled out from reference TRBV18 and TRBJ2-5, the complete variable domain reads NAGVMQNPRHLVRRRGQEARLRCSPMKGHSHVYWYRQLPEEGLKFMVYLQKENIIDESGMPKERFSAEFPKEGPSILRIQQVVRGDSAAYFCASSPRRTVEETQYFGPGTRLLVL.